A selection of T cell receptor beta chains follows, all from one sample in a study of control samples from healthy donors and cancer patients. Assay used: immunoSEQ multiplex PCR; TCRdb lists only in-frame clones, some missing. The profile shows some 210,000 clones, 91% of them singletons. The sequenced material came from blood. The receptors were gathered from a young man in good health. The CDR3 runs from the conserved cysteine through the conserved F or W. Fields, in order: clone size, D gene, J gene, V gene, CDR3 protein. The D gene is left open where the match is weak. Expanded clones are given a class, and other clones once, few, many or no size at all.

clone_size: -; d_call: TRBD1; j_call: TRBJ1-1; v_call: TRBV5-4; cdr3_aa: CASSLQGVNTEAFF
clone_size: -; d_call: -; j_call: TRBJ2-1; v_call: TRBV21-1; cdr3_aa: CASNSRSRNNEQFF
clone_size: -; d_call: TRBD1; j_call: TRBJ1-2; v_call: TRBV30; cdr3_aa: CACWTGGYGYTF
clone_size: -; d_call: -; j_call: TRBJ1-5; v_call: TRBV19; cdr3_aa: CASSPRVGTGNQPQHF
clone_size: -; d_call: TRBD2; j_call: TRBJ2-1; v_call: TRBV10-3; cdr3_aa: CAISELPSGRDSGQFF
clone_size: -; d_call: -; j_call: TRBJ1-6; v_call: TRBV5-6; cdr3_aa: CASSLSKNYNSPLHF
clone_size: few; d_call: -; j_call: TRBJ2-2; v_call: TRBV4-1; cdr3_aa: CASSQSIPGELFF
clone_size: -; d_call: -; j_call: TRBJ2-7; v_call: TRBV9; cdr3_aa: CASSGDGREQYF
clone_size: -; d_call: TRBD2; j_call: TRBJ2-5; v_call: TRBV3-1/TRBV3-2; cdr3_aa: CASSQGRGGQETQYF
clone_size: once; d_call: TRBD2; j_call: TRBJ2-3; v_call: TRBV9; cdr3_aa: CASTLAASGGALVDTQYF
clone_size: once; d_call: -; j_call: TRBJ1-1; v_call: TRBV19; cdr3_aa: CASNIGRRPEAFF
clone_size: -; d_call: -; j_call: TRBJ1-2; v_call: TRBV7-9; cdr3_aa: CASSSGGYTF
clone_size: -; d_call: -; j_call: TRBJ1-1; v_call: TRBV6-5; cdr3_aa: CANSRVGDTEAFF
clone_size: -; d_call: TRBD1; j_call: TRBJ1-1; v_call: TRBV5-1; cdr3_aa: CASSQGTGGSTEAFF
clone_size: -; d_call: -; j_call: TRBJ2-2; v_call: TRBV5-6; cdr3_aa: CASSLQYLYTGELFF
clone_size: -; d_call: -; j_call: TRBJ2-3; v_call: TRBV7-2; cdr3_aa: CASSRITGTDTQYF
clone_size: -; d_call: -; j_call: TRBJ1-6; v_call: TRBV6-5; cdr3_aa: CASSHLLNSPLHF
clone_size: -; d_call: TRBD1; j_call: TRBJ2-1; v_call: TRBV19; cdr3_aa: CASSRGQIRSPYNEQFF
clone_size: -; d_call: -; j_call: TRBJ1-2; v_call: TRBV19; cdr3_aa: CASSIPWTENYGYTF
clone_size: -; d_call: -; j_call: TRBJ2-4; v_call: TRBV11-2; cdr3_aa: CASSSQGWDIQYF
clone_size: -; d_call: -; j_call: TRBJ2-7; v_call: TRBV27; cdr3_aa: CASSFRWGAGYEQYF
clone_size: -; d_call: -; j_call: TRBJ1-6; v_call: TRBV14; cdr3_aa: CASSQDWKGKSPLHF
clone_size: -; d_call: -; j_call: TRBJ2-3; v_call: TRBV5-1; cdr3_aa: CASRVQPGGTDTQYF
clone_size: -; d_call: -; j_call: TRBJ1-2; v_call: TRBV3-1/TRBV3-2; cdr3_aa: CASSHRRQEKGYTF
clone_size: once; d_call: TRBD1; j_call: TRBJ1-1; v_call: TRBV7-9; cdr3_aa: CASSPNDRAAFF
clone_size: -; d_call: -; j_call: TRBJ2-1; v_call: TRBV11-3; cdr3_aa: CASSLNRDGEQFF
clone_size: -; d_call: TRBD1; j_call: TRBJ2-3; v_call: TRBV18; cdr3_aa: CASSPTGASTDTQYF
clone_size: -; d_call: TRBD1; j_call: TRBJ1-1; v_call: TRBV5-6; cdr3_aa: CASSPGRGRITEAFF
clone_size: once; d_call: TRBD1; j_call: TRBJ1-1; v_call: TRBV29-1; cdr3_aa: CSVDQGAEAFF
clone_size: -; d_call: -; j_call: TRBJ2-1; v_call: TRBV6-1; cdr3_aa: CASSEGGGSYNEQFF
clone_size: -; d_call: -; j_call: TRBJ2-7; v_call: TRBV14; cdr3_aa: CASSQDLGSYEQYF
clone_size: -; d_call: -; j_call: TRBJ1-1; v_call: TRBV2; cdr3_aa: CASSEQTAFF
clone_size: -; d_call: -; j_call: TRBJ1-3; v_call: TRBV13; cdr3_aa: CASSPRRENTIYF
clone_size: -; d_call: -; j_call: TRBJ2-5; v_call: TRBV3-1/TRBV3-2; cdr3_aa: CASSPPIKGSQYF
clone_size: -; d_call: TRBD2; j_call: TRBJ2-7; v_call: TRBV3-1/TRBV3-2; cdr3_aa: CASSLTSGVGEQYF
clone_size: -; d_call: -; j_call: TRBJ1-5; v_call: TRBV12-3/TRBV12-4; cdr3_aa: CASSWAANQPQHF
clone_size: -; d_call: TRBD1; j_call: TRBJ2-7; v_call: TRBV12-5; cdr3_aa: CASGLFRDRDAEQYF
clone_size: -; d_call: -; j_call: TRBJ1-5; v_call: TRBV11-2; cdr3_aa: CASSLSAGAGQPQHF
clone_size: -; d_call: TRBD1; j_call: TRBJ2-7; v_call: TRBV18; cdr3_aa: CASSPTGTGGYEQYF
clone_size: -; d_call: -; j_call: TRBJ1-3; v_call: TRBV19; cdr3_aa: CASSIREFGNTIYF
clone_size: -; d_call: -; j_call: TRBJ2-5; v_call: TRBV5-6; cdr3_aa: CASSLYETQYF
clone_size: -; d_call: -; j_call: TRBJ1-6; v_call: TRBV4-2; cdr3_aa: CASSQGGKANSPLHF
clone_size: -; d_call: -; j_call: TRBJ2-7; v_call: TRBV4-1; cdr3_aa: CASSQGTGGGYEQYF
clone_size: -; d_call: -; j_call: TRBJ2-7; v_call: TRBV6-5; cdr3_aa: CASSYQGLEQYF
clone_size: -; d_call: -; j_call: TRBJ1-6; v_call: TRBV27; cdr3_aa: CASSQLPGSPLHF
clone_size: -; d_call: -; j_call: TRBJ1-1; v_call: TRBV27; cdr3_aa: CASRGGTMNTEAFF
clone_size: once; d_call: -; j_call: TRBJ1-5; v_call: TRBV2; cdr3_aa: CASRRGTNQPQHF
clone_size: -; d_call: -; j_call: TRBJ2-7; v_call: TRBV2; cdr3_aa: CASSEALRGSVTYEQYF
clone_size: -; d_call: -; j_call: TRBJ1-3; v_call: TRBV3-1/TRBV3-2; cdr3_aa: CASSQSVNSGNTIYF